The 19 T cell receptor beta chains below come from one sample, sequenced in a study of T cells in tuberculosis. Cells were sorted from thawed PBMC rested overnight and stained with GMM-loaded CD1B tetramer, viability dye and anti-CD3. The lipid loaded on the CD1B tetramers was C32 glucose monomycolate from Rhodococcus equi. Using immunoSEQ multiplex PCR, the repertoire was profiled, and TCRdb retains in-frame clones only, with some absent. The sample lists some 90,000 clones; approximately 91% were seen once. The specimen sequenced was CD1b-GMM tetramer-negative cells sorted from PBMCs. The source is an adult woman with latent tuberculosis.

The chain employs TRBV19 and TRBJ2-7; TRBD1 is a possible D gene (5 bases). The CDR3 sequence is 13 residues long. The germline V gene encodes CDR1 LNHDA and CDR2 SQIVND (reference sequence). With 6 bases removed from V and 2 bases from J, the gap between germline ends came to 11 bases. Here the CDR3 DNA reads TGTGCCAGTAGCACCTCAGGGACCTACGAGCAGTACTTC. This encodes CASSTSGTYEQYF. The full variable domain, completed using reference TRBV19 and TRBJ2-7, is DGGITQSPKYLFRKEGQNVTLSCEQNLNHDAMYWYRQDPGQGLRLIYYSQIVNDFQKGDIAEGYSVSREKKESFPLTVTSAQKNPTAFYLCASSTSGTYEQYFGPGTRLTVT.

This chain joins TRBV25-1 and TRBJ2-1, with 10 bases that match TRBD2. The CDR3 loop spans 14 amino acids. The germline V gene has CDR1 MGHDK and CDR2 SYGVNS. Losses at the gene ends were 8 bases for V and 3 bases for J; bases not matched to a gene: 4. CDR3 amino acids: CASSIAGGYNEQFF. In DNA form, the CDR3 reads TGTGCCAGCTCGATAGCGGGGGGCTACAATGAGCAGTTCTTC.

The chain links TRBV4-2 to TRBJ2-5; 11 positions match TRBD1. The CDR3 covers 16 residues. Germline CDR1 LGHNA, CDR2 YNFKEQ. Losses at the gene ends were 0 bases for V and 3 bases for J; bases not matched to a gene: 3. In DNA, the CDR3 is TGTGCCAGCAGCCAAGATGGGACAGGGGGAAAAGAGACCCAGTACTTC. The encoded protein is CASSQDGTGGKETQYF.

The chain is built from TRBV4-3 and TRBJ1-1; weak D call: TRBD1 (5 bases). The CDR3 spans 15 residues. V dropped 0 bases and J dropped 3 bases, with 11 bases sitting between them. Germline V CDR1 and CDR2: LGHNA, YSLEER. The CDR3 here is CASSQDSGGDTEAFF. In DNA, the CDR3 is TGCGCCAGCAGCCAAGACTCGGGGGGGGACACTGAAGCTTTCTTT.

The chain links TRBV18 to TRBJ1-1; D is possibly TRBD1 (6 bases). The germline V gene encodes CDR1 KGHSH and CDR2 LQKENI. The CDR3 totals 13 residues. V was shortened by 2 bases and J by 4 bases, with 8 bases between the two germline ends. The CDR3 DNA reads as TGTGCCAGCTCACCAGTAGGGGGCACTGAAGCTTTCTTT. Its translation is CASSPVGGTEAFF. Supplemented by reference TRBV18 and TRBJ1-1, the full variable domain reads NAGVMQNPRHLVRRRGQEARLRCSPMKGHSHVYWYRQLPEEGLKFMVYLQKENIIDESGMPKERFSAEFPKEGPSILRIQQVVRGDSAAYFCASSPVGGTEAFFGQGTRLTVV.

The J gene is TRBJ1-2, the V gene TRBV19, with no clear D. The germline V and J ends were trimmed by 6 bases and 4 bases, with 15 bases remaining between them. CDR1 and CDR2 from the germline V gene are LNHDA and SQIVND (reference sequence). The CDR3 totals 14 residues. The CDR3 reads CASRHLRGPYGYTF. CDR3 bases: TGTGCCAGTAGACACCTAAGAGGGCCCTATGGCTACACCTTC. Supplemented by reference TRBV19 and TRBJ1-2, the full variable domain reads DGGITQSPKYLFRKEGQNVTLSCEQNLNHDAMYWYRQDPGQGLRLIYYSQIVNDFQKGDIAEGYSVSREKKESFPLTVTSAQKNPTAFYLCASRHLRGPYGYTFGSGTRLTVV.

The chain uses TRBV6-5 and TRBJ1-2, with 7 bases that match TRBD1. Germline V gives CDR1 MNHEY, CDR2 SVGAGI. V lost 2 bases, J lost 7 bases, and 4 bases stayed unmatched. The CDR3 is 13 amino acids. The CDR3 spells CASSYRQGTGYTF. As DNA, the CDR3 is TGTGCCAGCAGTTACCGACAGGGAACTGGCTACACCTTC.

This chain joins TRBV18 and TRBJ2-5; D is unresolved. In germline, CDR1 is KGHSH, CDR2 LQKENI. The CDR3 totals 15 residues. Trimming took off 0 bases at V and 0 bases at J, with 8 bases between the two ends. CDR3 coding DNA: TGTGCCAGCTCACCACCCCCTTCGTACCAAGAGACCCAGTACTTC. Translated: CASSPPPSYQETQYF.

J is TRBJ1-2 and V is TRBV19; TRBD1 matches 7 bases. Unmatched junction bases numbered 9, after V lost 2 bases and J lost 0 bases. CDR3 size: 17 residues. Germline loops: CDR1 LNHDA, CDR2 SQIVND (reference sequence). The CDR3 nucleotides are TGTGCCAGTAGTATAACAGGACCGGGACAGTCTAACTATGGCTACACCTTC. This encodes CASSITGPGQSNYGYTF.

The chain couples TRBV27 to TRBJ1-6; tentatively, D is TRBD1 (5 bases). Per the germline V gene, CDR1 is MNHEY and CDR2 is SMNVEV (reference sequence). The ends were cut back, 3 bases at V and 6 bases at J, with 12 bases in the middle. The CDR3 runs to 15 residues. DNA of the CDR3: TGTGCCAGCAGTTTTGCTGGCAGGGCTAATTCACCCCTCCACTTT. Translated, it gives CASSFAGRANSPLHF.

CDR3 bases: TGTGCCAGCAGTCCGGTGACAGTAGTGAATTCACCCCTCCACTTT. This codes for CASSPVTVVNSPLHF. The chain recombines TRBV27 with TRBJ1-6; a possible D gene is TRBD1 (5 bases). Between the trimmed V and J ends, which lost 5 bases and 7 bases, there was a span of 15 bases. The CDR3 is 15 amino acids. Germline-derived CDR1 and CDR2 are MNHEY and SMNVEV (reference sequence).

J is TRBJ1-5 and V is TRBV5-1, with D uncertain. Trimming removed 0 bases at V and 2 bases at J, with 15 bases between. Germline CDR1 and CDR2: SGHRS and YFSETQ. This CDR3 region has 17 residues. CDR3 loop: CASSLGGNRNGNQPQHF. CDR3 bases: TGCGCCAGCAGCTTGGGAGGAAATAGGAATGGCAATCAGCCCCAGCATTTT.

This clone was seen once. The chain is built from TRBV2 and TRBJ2-1; possibly TRBD1 for D (6 bases). This CDR3 is 14 amino acids long. Germline CDR1 reads SNHLY; CDR2 reads FYNNEI. Trimming pared 5 bases from V and 7 bases from J, leaving 15 bases between. The CDR3 here is CASSLGQPGNEQFF. The CDR3, as DNA: TGTGCCAGCAGTTTAGGACAGCCTGGGAATGAGCAGTTCTTC.

The chain links TRBV7-2 to TRBJ1-1, with 9 bases matching TRBD1. The germline V gene has CDR1 SGHTA and CDR2 FQGNSA. The V gene end was trimmed by 5 bases and the J gene end by 5 bases; junction bases not matched to a gene: 9. CDR3 size: 15 residues. Here the CDR3 DNA reads TGTGCCAGCAGCCAGAGACAGGGGGATAAGACTGAAGCTTTCTTT. This sequence encodes CASSQRQGDKTEAFF.

This chain uses TRBV7-2 with TRBJ2-7, with TRBD2 matching over 11 bases. V trimming: 4 bases; J trimming: 0 bases; junction bases outside the gene matches: 8. CDR1 and CDR2 (germline): SGHTA, FQGNSA. The CDR3 is 17 residues long. Written as DNA, the CDR3 is TGTGCCAGCAGCTACTCTCCCGGGACTAGCGGCTCCTACGAGCAGTACTTC. Its translation is CASSYSPGTSGSYEQYF.

This clone appeared a few times. The chain combines TRBV18 with TRBJ2-2, with TRBD1 matching over 9 bases. There are 15 residues in the CDR3. Per the germline V gene, CDR1 is KGHSH and CDR2 is LQKENI. V was clipped by 1 base and J by 4 bases; unmatched bases: 1. CDR3 sequence: CASSPLDRGTGELFF. CDR3 coding DNA: TGTGCCAGCTCACCACTGGACAGGGGCACCGGGGAGCTGTTTTTT.

The chain is built from TRBV6-5 and TRBJ1-4, with 7 bases fitting TRBD1. V lost 6 bases to trimming and J lost 3 bases; unmatched junction nucleotides: 4. CDR1 is MNHEY and CDR2 is SVGAGI in the germline V gene. This CDR3 comprises 14 residues. As DNA, the CDR3 is TGTGCCAGCAGGCCAGGGGGGTCTAATGAAAAACTGTTTTTT. As protein: CASRPGGSNEKLFF.

The chain couples TRBV25-1 to TRBJ1-4; D call uncertain. Germline CDR1 reads MGHDK; CDR2 reads SYGVNS. The ends were cut back, 2 bases at V and 0 bases at J, with 10 bases in the middle. The CDR3 consists of 16 residues. The DNA for the CDR3 is TGTGCCAGCAGTGAAAATGCCGGTGCAACTAATGAAAAACTGTTTTTT. Residues: CASSENAGATNEKLFF.

The J gene is TRBJ1-2, the V gene TRBV10-3, with D uncertain. The germline V gene encodes CDR1 ENHRY and CDR2 SYGVKD. Trimming removed 10 bases at V and 0 bases at J, with 12 bases between. CDR3 length: 13 amino acids. Written as DNA, the CDR3 is TGTGCCACGGGGAAGGGATCTAACTATGGCTACACCTTC. This encodes CATGKGSNYGYTF.